A selection of T cell receptor beta chains follows, all from one sample in a study of human T cells and chemical hapten exposure. TCRdb re-called the RACE reads with MiXCR, one entry per CDR3 protein. The sample has roughly 100,000 distinct CDR3 sequences, less than 15% seen once. The specimen comprised whole blood, sampled in connection with sensitization to the hapten diphenylcyclopropenone (DPC). The receptors derive from a woman between 45 and 65 years old with alopecia areata. Some clones in this sample may be carry-over from other donors' samples. CDR3s include the opening cysteine and the closing phenylalanine or tryptophan. A D gene is named only where the DNA matches it firmly. Expanded clones are given a class, and other clones once, few, many or no size at all.

D	size	V	J	length	CDR3	DNA
.	.	TRBV5-1	TRBJ1-3	13	CASSSPGGNTIYF	TGCGCCAGCAGCTCTCCGGGGGGAAACACCATATATTTT
TRBD2	.	TRBV27	TRBJ2-1	15	CASSYGRASYNEQFF	TGTGCCAGCAGTTACGGGAGGGCCTCCTACAATGAGCAGTTCTTC
TRBD1	few	TRBV5-6	TRBJ2-1	12	CASSGDSNEQFF	TGTGCCAGCAGCGGGGACAGCAATGAGCAGTTCTTC
.	many	TRBV11-2	TRBJ2-5	11	CASSSQETQYF	TGTGCCAGCAGCTCCCAAGAGACCCAGTACTTC
.	many	TRBV6-2/TRBV6-3	TRBJ2-3	14	CASSYGTGTDTQYF	TGTGCCAGCAGTTACGGGACTGGCACAGATACGCAGTATTTT
.	few	TRBV27	TRBJ2-1	13	CASKKTGSRKQFF	TGTGCCAGCAAAAAAACTGGGTCAAGGAAGCAGTTCTTC
.	few	TRBV7-2	TRBJ1-1	13	CASSLDSSAEAFF	TGTGCCAGCAGCTTAGATTCCTCTGCTGAAGCTTTCTTT
.	.	TRBV2	TRBJ1-1	11	CASSPETEAFF	TGTGCCAGCAGCCCCGAGACTGAAGCTTTCTTT
TRBD2	few	TRBV19	TRBJ2-1	16	CASSSRTSASYNEQFF	TGTGCCAGTAGTTCCCGGACTAGCGCATCCTACAATGAGCAGTTCTTC
TRBD1	few	TRBV6-5	TRBJ2-3	12	CASRTGSDTQYF	TGTGCCAGCAGGACAGGGTCTGATACGCAGTATTTT
.	.	TRBV12-3/TRBV12-4	TRBJ2-3	14	CASSVRASTDTQYF	TGTGCCAGCTCAGTCAGGGCTAGCACAGATACGCAGTATTTT
.	.	TRBV5-1	TRBJ2-1	12	CATWTDYNEQFF	TGCGCCACCTGGACGGATTACAATGAGCAGTTCTTC
.	many	TRBV7-6	TRBJ2-2	16	CASSLRPAVNTGELFF	TGTGCCAGCAGCTTACGGCCAGCAGTGAACACCGGGGAGCTGTTTTTT
.	many	TRBV20-1	TRBJ1-1	16	CSARPAQPLGLYEAFF	TGCAGTGCTAGACCGGCCCAACCCTTGGGGTTATATGAAGCTTTCTTT
.	.	TRBV4-1	TRBJ2-7	15	CASSQDKVVSYEQYF	TGCGCCAGCAGCCAAGATAAGGTCGTCTCCTACGAGCAGTACTTC
.	few	TRBV20-1	TRBJ1-4	14	CSARVHTTNEKLFF	TGCAGTGCTAGAGTCCACACAACTAATGAAAAACTGTTTTTT
.	many	TRBV20-1	TRBJ1-1	10	CSAAGNEAFF	TGCAGTGCTGCGGGGAATGAAGCTTTCTTT
.	many	TRBV27	TRBJ2-7	13	CASSYSPGYEQYF	TGTGCCAGCAGTTACAGCCCCGGGTACGAGCAGTACTTC
.	few	TRBV27	TRBJ2-7	14	CASSLKGRNYEQYF	TGTGCCAGCAGTTTAAAAGGGAGGAATTACGAGCAGTACTTC
.	few	TRBV18	TRBJ2-1	14	CASSPGDSYNEQFF	TGTGCCAGCTCACCAGGGGATAGCTACAATGAGCAGTTCTTC
TRBD2	.	TRBV5-1	TRBJ2-3	16	CASSYGLADQADTQYF	TGCGCCAGCAGTTACGGACTAGCGGACCAGGCAGATACGCAGTATTTT
.	few	TRBV12-3/TRBV12-4	TRBJ2-1	18	CASSRLRSRAVNYNEQFF	TGTGCCAGCAGTCGACTCCGTTCTCGGGCCGTAAACTACAATGAGCAGTTCTTC
TRBD1	once	TRBV5-6	TRBJ2-5	13	CASSYRGRETQYF	TGTGCCAGCAGCTACAGGGGGCGAGAGACCCAGTACTTC
TRBD1	few	TRBV10-3	TRBJ1-5	15	CAISPGQGGNQPQHF	TGTGCCATCAGTCCGGGACAGGGAGGCAATCAGCCCCAGCATTTT
TRBD2	few	TRBV9	TRBJ2-7	17	CASSATGTSSFSYEQYF	TGTGCCAGCAGCGCCACCGGGACTAGCTCTTTCTCCTACGAGCAGTACTTC
.	.	TRBV27	TRBJ1-4	12	CASRGVGEKLFF	TGTGCCAGCAGGGGGGTAGGTGAAAAACTGTTTTTT
.	.	TRBV19	TRBJ2-7	13	CASTSGGTYEQYF	TGTGCCAGCACCTCCGGGGGTACCTACGAGCAGTACTTC
.	many	TRBV28	TRBJ1-6	12	CASTQGGSPLHF	TGTGCCAGCACCCAAGGGGGTTCACCCCTCCACTTT
.	.	TRBV7-6	TRBJ1-3	15	CASSLARPVGNTIYF	TGTGCCAGCAGCTTAGCCCGACCAGTTGGAAACACCATATATTTT
.	.	TRBV28	TRBJ2-3	11	CASHRADTQYF	TGTGCCAGCCATCGCGCAGATACGCAGTATTTT
.	.	TRBV5-1	TRBJ2-7	13	CASSDVVLGEQYF	TGCGCCAGCAGCGATGTCGTTCTGGGGGAGCAGTACTTC
.	many	TRBV28	TRBJ2-7	12	CASINSKYEQYF	TGTGCCAGCATTAATAGCAAGTACGAGCAGTACTTC
.	.	TRBV7-2	TRBJ1-4	14	CASRPQRSNEKLFF	TGTGCCAGCAGACCCCAAAGGAGTAATGAAAAACTGTTTTTT
TRBD1	few	TRBV28	TRBJ1-6	16	CASRSPAQGANSPLHF	TGTGCCAGCCGCTCCCCTGCACAGGGGGCAAATTCACCCCTCCACTTT
.	.	TRBV7-2	TRBJ2-3	15	CASSRTAPGTDTQYF	TGTGCCAGCAGCCGGACAGCCCCAGGCACAGATACGCAGTATTTT
TRBD1	many	TRBV6-5	TRBJ1-2	17	CASSYSREGQGAYGYTF	TGTGCCAGCAGTTACTCGAGGGAAGGACAGGGTGCCTATGGCTACACCTTC
.	many	TRBV18	TRBJ2-1	13	CASSPSPYNEQFF	TGTGCCAGCTCACCATCGCCCTACAATGAGCAGTTCTTC
.	few	TRBV4-2	TRBJ2-3	15	CASRHQAARTDTQYF	TGTGCCAGCAGGCACCAAGCGGCGAGGACAGATACGCAGTATTTT
TRBD2	many	TRBV12-3/TRBV12-4	TRBJ2-3	15	CASSLSSGKTDTQYF	TGTGCCAGCAGTTTATCTAGCGGGAAAACAGATACGCAGTATTTT
TRBD1	few	TRBV28	TRBJ1-6	15	CASRGQGTNNSPLHF	TGTGCCAGCAGGGGACAGGGGACCAATAATTCACCCCTCCACTTT
.	many	TRBV11-2	TRBJ2-1	12	CASSLAGNEQFF	TGTGCCAGCAGCTTAGCCGGCAATGAGCAGTTCTTC
.	.	TRBV7-6	TRBJ1-1	15	CASSLGPAMNTEAFF	TGTGCCAGCAGCTTAGGACCGGCCATGAACACTGAAGCTTTCTTT
TRBD1	.	TRBV28	TRBJ2-7	16	CASSLSGRGQNYEQYF	TGTGCCAGCAGTTTAAGTGGAAGGGGACAGAATTACGAGCAGTACTTC
TRBD2	many	TRBV6-6	TRBJ2-3	16	CASSYSGGRASDTQYF	TGTGCCAGCAGTTACAGTGGGGGGAGGGCCTCAGATACGCAGTATTTT
TRBD1	.	TRBV29-1	TRBJ2-7	14	CSVVDRGGSYEQYF	TGCAGCGTAGTGGACAGGGGGGGATCCTACGAGCAGTACTTC
.	.	TRBV6-5	TRBJ1-4	14	CASSYSVTAEKLFF	TGTGCCAGCAGTTATTCCGTGACAGCTGAAAAACTGTTTTTT
.	few	TRBV18	TRBJ2-7	15	CASSAGAGGINEQYF	TGTGCCAGCTCGGCTGGGGCAGGGGGGATCAACGAGCAGTACTTC
TRBD2	.	TRBV19	TRBJ2-1	15	CASRVTSGSYNEQFF	TGTGCCAGTAGGGTGACTAGCGGGAGTTACAATGAGCAGTTCTTC
.	many	TRBV6-5	TRBJ1-1	14	CASSYSAGGTEAFF	TGTGCCAGCAGTTACTCAGCGGGGGGGACTGAAGCTTTCTTT
TRBD1	.	TRBV20-1	TRBJ2-5	17	CSARDGLGGRQQETQYF	TGCAGTGCTAGAGATGGCCTAGGGGGCCGCCAGCAAGAGACCCAGTACTTC
.	few	TRBV20-1	TRBJ1-1	12	CSASEGETEAFF	TGCAGTGCTAGCGAAGGGGAGACTGAAGCTTTCTTT
TRBD2	few	TRBV20-1	TRBJ2-3	16	CSATHRLAGVTDTQYF	TGCAGTGCTACCCATCGACTAGCGGGAGTGACAGATACGCAGTATTTT
.	.	TRBV28	TRBJ1-5	15	CASTLQTESNQPQHF	TGTGCCAGCACCCTCCAGACAGAAAGTAATCAGCCCCAGCATTTT